The 5 T cell receptor beta chains below all came from one sample that was sequenced in a study of chemoradiotherapy in HPV16-positive cancers (dated by TCRdb to between 2022 and 2023). Libraries were made using the immunoSEQ multiplex PCR assay. TCRdb holds this immuneACCESS table with in-frame rearrangements only. Some clones are missing; in checked studies, unresolved V genes explain under half, and the rest has no known cause. This sample lists more than 5,500 clones; 85% to 90% were detected once. Clones ranked in the top ten supply about 2% of the sample. Material: tumor tissue, obtained from a patient who underwent chemoradiotherapy. The source of these receptors is a human donor with HPV-associated anogenital cancer.

This clone appeared a single time. The chain carries TRBV6-5 and TRBJ2-2; 9 bases agree with TRBD2. V gave up 6 bases and J gave up 6 bases; unmatched junction bases: 8. Germline V gene lookup returns CDR1 MNHEY and CDR2 SVGAGI. The CDR3 spans 15 residues. CDR3 DNA sequence: TGTGCCAGCAGCGTGACTAGCGGAGGGGCCGGGGAGCTGTTTTTT. Translating gives CASSVTSGGAGELFF.

The chain combines TRBV28 with TRBJ1-2; the D is unclear. There are 12 residues in the CDR3. The germline gives CDR1 MDHEN, CDR2 SYDVKM. CDR3: CVSSQGPYGYTF. The CDR3 nucleotides are TGTGTATCGTCACAAGGGCCATATGGCTACACCTTC.

The chain joins TRBV4-3 to TRBJ2-1; no definite D call. The CDR3 is 16 residues long. Germline V gives CDR1 LGHNA, CDR2 YSLEER. The V gene lost 0 bases and the J gene lost 0 bases, with 9 bases spanning the gap. CDR3 sequence: CASSQDWATSYNEQFF. The CDR3 DNA follows: TGCGCCAGCAGCCAAGATTGGGCTACCTCCTACAATGAGCAGTTCTTC.

The rearrangement joins TRBV25-1 to TRBJ1-1; weak D call: TRBD1 (5 bases). Germline V gives CDR1 MGHDK, CDR2 SYGVNS. This CDR3 is built from 13 residues. V gave up 7 bases and J gave up 6 bases, with 15 bases separating them. CDR3 coding DNA: TGTGCCAGCAAACCGGGGGACCCTTCTGAAGCTTTCTTT. It specifies CASKPGDPSEAFF.

This chain connects TRBV19 to TRBJ2-7; D ambiguous. Germline V CDR1 and CDR2: LNHDA, SQIVND (reference sequence). V dropped 5 bases and J dropped 0 bases, with 11 bases sitting between them. The CDR3 has 14 amino acids. In DNA form, the CDR3 reads TGTGCCAGTAGTCACCAGGCCTTCTCCTACGAGCAGTACTTC. This translates into CASSHQAFSYEQYF.